This T cell receptor (beta chain) appears in the sequencing data of a study of blood T cell repertoires in COVID-19. Per the study methods: The authors estimated nucleated cell counts from reference gene primer amplification. The method was immunoSEQ multiplex PCR; TCRdb's version includes in-frame clones alone and lacks a portion of them. Clone size and the V and J calls come from that table; the DNA yielded D and trimming. The sample carries tens of thousands of clones, 65% to 80% recorded once. The CDR3 has 12 amino acids. Germline CDR1 is SNHLY and CDR2 is FYNNEI. The V and J ends lost 4 bases and 7 bases, in that order; junction bases with no gene match: 2.

The sequenced material came from peripheral blood. The sequence was collected from a man aged 55 to 70 with acute or convalescent COVID-19. The chain links TRBV2 to TRBJ1-1; 8 nucleotides line up with TRBD1. CDR3 DNA: TGTGCCAGCAGTGGTACAGGGGGTGAAGCTTTCTTT. Its protein is CASSGTGGEAFF. The whole variable domain, filled in from reference TRBV2 and TRBJ1-1, reads EPEVTQTPSHQVTQMGQEVILRCVPISNHLYFYWYRQILGQKVEFLVSFYNNEISEKSEIFDDQFSVERPDGSNFTLKIRSTKLEDSAMYFCASSGTGGEAFFGQGTRLTVV.